The next 22 T cell receptor beta chains were all read from a single sample in a study of post-analysis software for immune sequencing data. Study-wide points: TRBV5-6, TRBV5-1 and TRBV20-1 were among five TRBV segments more frequent in patients than controls.

Incorporated into the TCR beta cDNA libraries were unique molecular identifiers, which served to reduce PCR and sequencing biases. TCRdb itself ran the PCR reads through MiXCR, one entry per CDR3 protein. Among hundreds of thousands of distinct CDR3 sequences listed, 39% were seen once. No antigen is known for these receptors. Sequenced sample: blood. These receptors were taken from a girl aged 2 to 9 with multiple sclerosis.

This clonotype occurred a few times. The J gene is TRBJ1-2, the V gene TRBV29-1; D unclear. V was pared by 0 bases and J by 4 bases, with 12 bases between. Germline loops: CDR1 SQVTM, CDR2 ANQGSEA. The CDR3 has 14 amino acids. The chain's CDR3 is CSVEDLTRRYGYTF. CDR3 in DNA: TGCAGCGTTGAAGATCTGACTAGGCGCTATGGCTACACCTTC.

The V and J genes are TRBV7-2 and TRBJ2-5; 13 nucleotides agree with TRBD2. The J call is doubtful: the DNA matches TRBJ2-7 better. The CDR3 runs to 15 residues. CDR1 and CDR2 (germline): SGHTA, FQGNSA. The CDR3 sequence is CASSLRLAGGHEQYF. DNA of the CDR3: TGTGCCAGCAGCCTGAGACTAGCGGGAGGACACGAGCAGTACTTC.

This chain connects TRBV20-1 to TRBJ2-7, with D possibly being TRBD1 or TRBD2 (6 bases each). The CDR3 loop spans 15 amino acids. Trimming removed 5 bases at V and 6 bases at J, with 23 bases between. Germline CDR1 and CDR2: DFQATT and SNEGSKA (reference sequence). The CDR3 loop reads CSAPAVGGDLCEQYF. The CDR3 coding sequence is TGCAGTGCTCCAGCGGTGGGGGGCGACCTCTGCGAGCAGTACTTC.

CDR3 sequence reads: CASSLVVPKSSYNEQFF. The CDR3 nucleotides read TGTGCCAGCAGCTTAGTTGTACCCAAGAGCTCCTACAATGAGCAGTTCTTC. The chain uses TRBV7-2 and TRBJ2-1; no definite D call. The CDR3 has 17 residues. V was pared by 1 base and J by 0 bases, with 13 bases between. The germline V gene has CDR1 SGHTA and CDR2 FQGNSA.

This chain connects TRBV20-1 to TRBJ2-3; D might be TRBD1 (6 bases). V lost 2 bases and J lost 9, with 21 bases in between. Germline CDR1 is DFQATT and CDR2 is SNEGSKA (reference sequence). The CDR3 has 15 amino acids. The CDR3 nucleotides read TGCAGTGCTAGACCCCAGGGGCCGATCTCCCCGACGCAGTATTTT. Encoded protein: CSARPQGPISPTQYF.

Here the CDR3 DNA reads TGCAGTGCTAGAGATCATTGGAGGACGGGGACCTACGAGCAGTACTTC. It codes for CSARDHWRTGTYEQYF. The chain combines TRBV20-1 with TRBJ2-7; a weak D match, TRBD2 (5 bases). This CDR3 contains 16 residues. Trimming cost V 0 bases and J 2 bases, with 17 bases left between them. Per germline, CDR1 DFQATT and CDR2 SNEGSKA (reference sequence).

This clonotype was counted a few times. V gene TRBV7-3 combines with J gene TRBJ2-5, with TRBD1 as a possible D gene (5 bases). The tail of the sequence fits TRBJ2-7 better, so the J call may be wrong. Per the germline V gene, CDR1 is SGHTA and CDR2 is FQGTGA. The CDR3 has 13 amino acids. The DNA of the CDR3 is TGTGCCAGCAGCTTCTTTCAGGGATACGAGCAGTACTTC. Residues: CASSFFQGYEQYF.

The CDR3 spells CASSEVWRTSYEQYF. The CDR3 DNA reads TGTGCCAGCAGTGAAGTATGGCGGACGAGCTACGAGCAGTACTTC. The rearrangement uses TRBV2 and TRBJ2-7, with unresolved D. Germline lookup yields CDR1 SNHLY and CDR2 FYNNEI. The CDR3 has 15 amino acids. Trimming took 1 base from V and 3 from J, leaving 13 bases between them.

The CDR3 reads CASSLMERALSYEQYF. In nucleotides, the CDR3 is TGCGCCAGCAGCTTGATGGAGCGGGCTCTCTCCTACGAGCAGTACTTC. V usage is TRBV5-1 and J usage is TRBJ2-5, with a tentative D call TRBD2 (6 bases). The J call may be faulty, since TRBJ2-7 better matches the DNA end. CDR3 length: 16 amino acids. The V gene's germline CDR1 is SGHRS and CDR2 YFSETQ.

The chain links TRBV20-1 to TRBJ2-5; D may be TRBD2 (5 bases). The CDR3 has 13 residues. The germline V gene has CDR1 DFQATT and CDR2 SNEGSKA (reference sequence). V was pared by 5 bases and J by 5 bases, with 15 bases between. CDR3 in amino acids: CSAPGIMAETQYF. CDR3 coding DNA: TGCAGTGCTCCCGGGATCATGGCTGAGACCCAGTACTTC.

This clonotype appeared a few times. The rearrangement links TRBV6-6 to TRBJ1-6; no firm D call. The CDR3 sequence is 14 residues long. The germline V and J ends were trimmed by 2 bases and 4 bases, with 6 bases remaining between them. Germline V gives CDR1 MNHNY, CDR2 SVGAGI (reference sequence). The CDR3 nucleotides read TGTGCCAGCAGTTACGCGCAGTATAATTCACCCCTCCACTTT. Residues: CASSYAQYNSPLHF.

There are a few counts of this clonotype. The V gene is TRBV27, the J gene TRBJ2-7; D not resolved. Germline-derived CDR1 and CDR2 are MNHEY and SMNVEV (reference sequence). V lost 0 bases to trimming and J lost 3 bases, with 12 bases between them. The CDR3 has 15 amino acids. This CDR3 reads CASSLSGYGDYEQYF. The CDR3 coding sequence is TGTGCCAGCAGTTTATCAGGGTATGGGGACTACGAGCAGTACTTC.

The V gene is TRBV29-1, the J gene TRBJ2-5, with 7 bases aligning to TRBD2. The CDR3 has 12 amino acids. Losses at the gene ends were 2 bases for V and 11 bases for J; bases not matched to a gene: 8. Germline V gives CDR1 SQVTM, CDR2 ANQGSEA. The CDR3 sequence is CSVELMRGIQYF. The CDR3 DNA reads as TGCAGCGTTGAACTTATGCGGGGGATACAGTACTTC. The variable domain in full, with the rest retrieved from reference TRBV29-1 and TRBJ2-5, is SAVISQKPSRDICQRGTSLTIQCQVDSQVTMMFWYRQQPGQSLTLIATANQGSEATYESGFVIDKFPISRPNLTFSTLTVSNMSPEDSSIYLCSVELMRGIQYFGPGTRLLVL.

The V call is TRBV12-3 or TRBV12-4, the J call TRBJ1-5; 8 bases map to TRBD1. This CDR3 has 15 residues. V gave up 5 bases and J gave up 5 bases; unmatched junction bases: 8. The CDR3 sequence: CASSGGQAFYQPQHF. The CDR3 nucleotides are TGTGCCAGCAGTGGGGGACAGGCCTTCTATCAGCCCCAGCATTTT.

This clonotype was observed a handful of times. The gene calls are TRBV6-5 and TRBJ2-7; D remains ambiguous. Trimming stripped 9 bases from V and 6 bases from J, with 9 bases between. This CDR3 contains 10 residues. Germline CDR1 reads MNHEY; CDR2 reads SVGAGI. For the CDR3, the DNA is TGTGCCAGTGGGTATGGCGAGCAGTACTTC. Translating it yields CASGYGEQYF.

The chain couples TRBV14 to TRBJ2-3; 11 nucleotides align to TRBD1. J gave up 3 bases and V 4 bases, and 15 bases lay outside the gene matches. Germline assignment: CDR1 SGHDN and CDR2 FVKESK. The CDR3 totals 19 residues. This CDR3 is CASSRINLRTGGLTDTQYF. As DNA, the CDR3 is TGTGCCAGCAGCCGAATAAACCTAAGGACAGGGGGCCTAACAGATACGCAGTATTTT. The full variable domain, in which reference TRBV14 and TRBJ2-3 provide the parts outside the CDR3, is EAGVTQFPSHSVIEKGQTVTLRCDPISGHDNLYWYRRVMGKEIKFLLHFVKESKQDESGMPNNRFLAERTGGTYSTLKVQPAELEDSGVYFCASSRINLRTGGLTDTQYFGPGTRLTVL.

In its sample, this clonotype ranks as medium-sized. The genes are TRBV4-2 and TRBJ1-4, with D perhaps matching TRBD1 (5 bases). Trimming removed 6 bases at V and 3 bases at J, with 14 bases between. The CDR3 is 15 amino acids. Germline-derived CDR1 and CDR2 are LGHNA and YNFKEQ. CDR3 loop: CASSGTGGSNEKLFF. CDR3 bases: TGTGCCAGCAGTGGCACGGGGGGGTCTAATGAAAAACTGTTTTTT.

This chain connects TRBV14 to TRBJ2-1; D is ambiguous. V was pared by 0 bases and J by 5 bases, with 11 bases between. The germline V gene has CDR1 SGHDN and CDR2 FVKESK. The CDR3 contains 15 residues. DNA of the CDR3: TGTGCCAGCAGCCAAGATCTGTTCGCAGACAATGAGCAGTTCTTC. Amino acid sequence: CASSQDLFADNEQFF.

This clonotype was seen a handful of times. This sequence joins TRBV28 and TRBJ2-7; weak D call: TRBD2 (6 bases). The CDR3 length is 12 residues. Trimming shortened V by 5 bases and J by 4 bases, and 9 bases separated the two germline ends. Germline V gene lookup returns CDR1 MDHEN and CDR2 SYDVKM. The CDR3 DNA reads as TGTGCCAGCAGTACTGCGGGATACGAGCAGTACTTC. The encoded protein is CASSTAGYEQYF.

This clonotype was observed a handful of times. V gene TRBV7-6 combines with J gene TRBJ2-7; maybe TRBD2 (6 bases). The germline gives CDR1 SGHVS, CDR2 FNYEAQ. The CDR3 runs to 17 residues. Trimming shortened V by 0 bases and J by 0 bases, and 15 bases separated the two germline ends. CDR3 in amino acids: CASSLAGDSSSSYEQYF. Here the CDR3 DNA reads TGTGCCAGCAGCTTAGCCGGGGACTCGTCGAGCTCCTACGAGCAGTACTTC.

V gene TRBV11-2 combines with J gene TRBJ2-3; 10 nucleotides align to TRBD2. With V trimmed by 0 bases and J by 6 bases, 6 bases remained unmatched. The CDR3 runs to 16 residues. CDR1 and CDR2 (germline): SGHAT, FQNNGV. For the CDR3, the DNA is TGTGCCAGCAGCTTAGATGGGCTAGCGGGGGCCGATACGCAGTATTTT. It codes for CASSLDGLAGADTQYF.

The V gene is TRBV18, the J gene TRBJ1-5; unclear D gene. Germline CDR1 reads KGHSH; CDR2 reads LQKENI. V was shortened by 6 bases and J by 4 bases, with 16 bases between the two germline ends. This CDR3 is 15 amino acids long. The CDR3 DNA reads as TGTGCCAGCTCCACACGGGAGGGTAGTAATCAGCCCCAGCATTTT. It is translated as CASSTREGSNQPQHF.